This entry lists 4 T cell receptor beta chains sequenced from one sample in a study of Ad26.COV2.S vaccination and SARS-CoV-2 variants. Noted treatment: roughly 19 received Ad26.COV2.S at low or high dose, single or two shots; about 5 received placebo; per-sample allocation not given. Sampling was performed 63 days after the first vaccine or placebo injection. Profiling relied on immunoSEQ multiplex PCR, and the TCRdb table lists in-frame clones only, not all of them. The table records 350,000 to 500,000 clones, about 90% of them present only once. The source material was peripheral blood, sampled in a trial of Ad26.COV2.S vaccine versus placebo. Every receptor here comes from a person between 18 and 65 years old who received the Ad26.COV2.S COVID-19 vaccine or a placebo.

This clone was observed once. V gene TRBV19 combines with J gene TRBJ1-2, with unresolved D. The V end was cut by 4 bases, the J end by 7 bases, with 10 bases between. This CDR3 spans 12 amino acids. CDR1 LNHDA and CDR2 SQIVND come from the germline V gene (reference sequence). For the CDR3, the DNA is TGTGCCAGTAGTACTGGGTCCGGTGGCTACACCTTC. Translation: CASSTGSGGYTF.

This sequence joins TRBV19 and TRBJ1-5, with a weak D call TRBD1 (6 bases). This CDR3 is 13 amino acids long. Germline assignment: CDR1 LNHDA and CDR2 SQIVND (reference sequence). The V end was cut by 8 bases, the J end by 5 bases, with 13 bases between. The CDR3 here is CASAARGYQPQHF. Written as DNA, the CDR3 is TGTGCCAGTGCGGCCAGGGGATATCAGCCCCAGCATTTT.

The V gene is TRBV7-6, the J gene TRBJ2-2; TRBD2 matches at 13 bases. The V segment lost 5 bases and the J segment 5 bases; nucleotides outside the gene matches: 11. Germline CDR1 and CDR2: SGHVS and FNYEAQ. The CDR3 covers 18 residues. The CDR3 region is CASSMIRTSGSTTGELFF. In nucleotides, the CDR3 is TGTGCCAGCAGCATGATCAGGACTAGCGGGAGTACGACCGGGGAGCTGTTTTTT.

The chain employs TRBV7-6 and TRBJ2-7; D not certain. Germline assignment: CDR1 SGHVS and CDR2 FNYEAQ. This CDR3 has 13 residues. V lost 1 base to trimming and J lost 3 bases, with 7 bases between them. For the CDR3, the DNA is TGTGCCAGCAGCTTAGGGTCAGGCTACGAGCAGTACTTC. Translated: CASSLGSGYEQYF.